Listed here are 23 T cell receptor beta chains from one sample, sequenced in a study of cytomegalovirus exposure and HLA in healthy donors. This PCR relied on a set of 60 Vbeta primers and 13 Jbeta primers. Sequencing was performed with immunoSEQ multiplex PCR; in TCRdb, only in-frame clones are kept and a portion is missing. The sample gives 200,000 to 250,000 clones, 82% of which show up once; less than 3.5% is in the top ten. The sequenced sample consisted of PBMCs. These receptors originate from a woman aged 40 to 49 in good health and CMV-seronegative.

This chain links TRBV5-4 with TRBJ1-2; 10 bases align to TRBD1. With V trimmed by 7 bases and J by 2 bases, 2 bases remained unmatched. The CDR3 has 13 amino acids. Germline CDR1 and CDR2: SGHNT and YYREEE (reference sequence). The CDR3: CASGTGANYGYTF. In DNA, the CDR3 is TGTGCCAGCGGGACAGGGGCCAACTATGGCTACACCTTC.

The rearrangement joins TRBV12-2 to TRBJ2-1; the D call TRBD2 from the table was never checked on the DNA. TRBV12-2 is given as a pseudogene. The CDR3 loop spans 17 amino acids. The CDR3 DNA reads TGTGCAAGTCGCTTAGGAAGGGAGAGCGGGCCCTACAATGAGCAGTTCTTC. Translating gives CASRLGRESGPYNEQFF.

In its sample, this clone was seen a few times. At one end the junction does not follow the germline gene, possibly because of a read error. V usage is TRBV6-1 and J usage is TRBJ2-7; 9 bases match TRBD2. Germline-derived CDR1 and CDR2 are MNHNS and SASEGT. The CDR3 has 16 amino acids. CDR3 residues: CAISAGGLAGPYEQYF. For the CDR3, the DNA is TGTGCCATCAGTGCGGGGGGGCTAGCGGGGCCATACGAGCAGTACTTC.

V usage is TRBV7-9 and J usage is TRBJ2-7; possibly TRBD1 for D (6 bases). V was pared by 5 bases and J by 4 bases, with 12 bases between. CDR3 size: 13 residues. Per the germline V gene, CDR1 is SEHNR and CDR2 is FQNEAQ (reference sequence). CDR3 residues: CASSPRGTYEQYF. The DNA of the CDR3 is TGTGCCAGCAGCCCGAGGGGGACGTACGAGCAGTACTTC.

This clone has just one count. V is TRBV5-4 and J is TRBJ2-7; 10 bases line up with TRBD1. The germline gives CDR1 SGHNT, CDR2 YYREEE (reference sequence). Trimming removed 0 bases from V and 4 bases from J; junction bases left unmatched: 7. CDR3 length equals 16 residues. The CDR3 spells CASSLGQGAIMYEQYF. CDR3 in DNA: TGTGCCAGCAGCTTGGGACAGGGGGCAATAATGTACGAGCAGTACTTC.

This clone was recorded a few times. CDR3 nucleotides: TGTGCCAGCAGATACAGGGAGTCCTCTGGAAACACCATATATTTT. Its translation: CASRYRESSGNTIYF. The chain combines TRBV6-4 with TRBJ1-3; D is perhaps TRBD1 (6 bases). This CDR3 contains 15 residues. CDR1 and CDR2 from the germline V gene are MRHNA and SNTAGT. The V and J ends lost 6 bases and 0 bases respectively, with 12 bases between them.

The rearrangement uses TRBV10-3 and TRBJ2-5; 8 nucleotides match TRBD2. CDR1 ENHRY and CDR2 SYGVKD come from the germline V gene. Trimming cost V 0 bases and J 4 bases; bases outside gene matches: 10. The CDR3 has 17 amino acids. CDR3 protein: CAISESGYGRARETQYF. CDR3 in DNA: TGTGCCATCAGTGAGTCAGGTTACGGGAGGGCCCGAGAGACCCAGTACTTC.

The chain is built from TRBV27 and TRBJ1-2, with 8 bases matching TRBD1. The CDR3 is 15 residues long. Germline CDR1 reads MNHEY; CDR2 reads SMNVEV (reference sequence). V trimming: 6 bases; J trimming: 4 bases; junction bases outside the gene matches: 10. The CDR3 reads CASRTQGAPVYGYTF. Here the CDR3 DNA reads TGTGCCAGCAGGACTCAGGGGGCCCCTGTCTATGGCTACACCTTC.

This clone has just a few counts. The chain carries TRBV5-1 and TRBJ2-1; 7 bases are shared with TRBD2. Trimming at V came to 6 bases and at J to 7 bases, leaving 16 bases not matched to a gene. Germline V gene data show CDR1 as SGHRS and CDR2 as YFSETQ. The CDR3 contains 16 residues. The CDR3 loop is CASTGSGLLGFNEQFF. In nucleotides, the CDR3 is TGCGCCAGCACCGGATCGGGACTACTGGGGTTTAATGAGCAGTTCTTC.

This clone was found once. In DNA form, the CDR3 reads TGTGCCATCAGTGAGTCAAGTAGCGGGAGGGCCGGAGAGACCCAGTACTTC. Its protein product is CAISESSSGRAGETQYF. The chain links TRBV10-3 to TRBJ2-5, with 11 bases fitting TRBD2. The CDR3 spans 17 residues. J was trimmed by 4 bases and V by 0 bases; bases with no gene match: 7. Germline lookup yields CDR1 ENHRY and CDR2 SYGVKD.

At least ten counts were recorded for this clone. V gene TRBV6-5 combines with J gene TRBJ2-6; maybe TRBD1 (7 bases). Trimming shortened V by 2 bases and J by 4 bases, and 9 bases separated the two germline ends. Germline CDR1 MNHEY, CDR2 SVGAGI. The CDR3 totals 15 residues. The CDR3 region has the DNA TGTGCCAGCAGTTACCAGGGGGGAGGGGCCAACGTCCTGACTTTC. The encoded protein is CASSYQGGGANVLTF.

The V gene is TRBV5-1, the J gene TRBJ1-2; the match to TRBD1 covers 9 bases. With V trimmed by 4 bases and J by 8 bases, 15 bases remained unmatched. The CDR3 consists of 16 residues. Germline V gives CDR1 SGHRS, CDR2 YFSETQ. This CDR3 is CASSKGQGKLERGYTF. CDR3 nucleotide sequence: TGCGCCAGCAGCAAGGGACAGGGAAAACTGGAACGCGGCTACACCTTC.

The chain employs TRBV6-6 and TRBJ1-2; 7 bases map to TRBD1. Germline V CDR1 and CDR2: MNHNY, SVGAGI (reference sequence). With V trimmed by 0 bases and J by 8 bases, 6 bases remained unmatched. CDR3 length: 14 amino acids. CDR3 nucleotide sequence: TGTGCCAGCAGTTACTCGATAACAGGGGAAGGCTACACCTTC. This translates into CASSYSITGEGYTF.

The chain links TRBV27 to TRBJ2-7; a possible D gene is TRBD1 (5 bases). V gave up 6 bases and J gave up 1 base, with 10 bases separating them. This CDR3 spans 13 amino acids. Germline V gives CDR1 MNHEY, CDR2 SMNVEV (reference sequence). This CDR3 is CASSFRGSYEQYF. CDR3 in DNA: TGTGCCAGCAGCTTTAGGGGATCCTACGAGCAGTACTTC.

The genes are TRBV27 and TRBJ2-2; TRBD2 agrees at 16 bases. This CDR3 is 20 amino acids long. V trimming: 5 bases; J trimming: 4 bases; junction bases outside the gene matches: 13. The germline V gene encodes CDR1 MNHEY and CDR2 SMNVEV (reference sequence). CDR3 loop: CASSPHLGTSGREGTGELFF. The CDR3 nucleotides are TGTGCCAGCAGTCCCCACCTGGGGACTAGCGGGAGGGAAGGCACCGGGGAGCTGTTTTTT.

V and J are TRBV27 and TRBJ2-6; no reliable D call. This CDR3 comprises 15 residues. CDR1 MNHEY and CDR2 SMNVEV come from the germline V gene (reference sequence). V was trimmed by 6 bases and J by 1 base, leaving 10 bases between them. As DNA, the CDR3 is TGTGCCAGCAGCGTCAGGAATTCTGGGGCCAACGTCCTGACTTTC. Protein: CASSVRNSGANVLTF.

The CDR3 DNA reads TGTGCCTGGAGGACTAGTCCAGAGACCCAGTACTTC. Translating gives CAWRTSPETQYF. The chain is built from TRBV30 and TRBJ2-5; D is possibly TRBD2 (6 bases). Trimming left V 3 bases short and J 4 bases short, with 9 bases between. The CDR3 loop spans 12 amino acids. CDR1 and CDR2 from the germline V gene are GTSNPN and SVGIG (reference sequence).

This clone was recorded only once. The CDR3: CASLVTGQSPLHF. The CDR3 coding sequence is TGTGCCAGCCTCGTGACAGGGCAATCACCCCTCCACTTT. This chain uses TRBV6-1 with TRBJ1-6; 7 bases agree with TRBD1. This CDR3 contains 13 residues. CDR1 and CDR2 from the germline V gene are MNHNS and SASEGT. J lost 10 bases, V lost 8 bases, and 8 bases had no gene match.

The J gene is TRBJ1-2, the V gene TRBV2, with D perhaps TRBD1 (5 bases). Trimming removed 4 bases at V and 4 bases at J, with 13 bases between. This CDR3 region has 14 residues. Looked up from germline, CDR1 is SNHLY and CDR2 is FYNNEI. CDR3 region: CASSAQGTIYGYTF. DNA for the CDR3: TGTGCCAGCAGTGCCCAGGGCACAATCTATGGCTACACCTTC.

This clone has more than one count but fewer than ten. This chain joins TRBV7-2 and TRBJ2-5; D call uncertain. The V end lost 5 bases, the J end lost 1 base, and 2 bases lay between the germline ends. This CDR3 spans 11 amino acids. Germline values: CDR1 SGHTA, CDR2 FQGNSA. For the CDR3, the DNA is TGTGCCAGCAGCCGCCAAGAGACCCAGTACTTC. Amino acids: CASSRQETQYF. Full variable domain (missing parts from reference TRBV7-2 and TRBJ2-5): GAGVSQSPSNKVTEKGKDVELRCDPISGHTALYWYRQSLGQGLEFLIYFQGNSAPDKSGLPSDRFSAERTGGSVSTLTIQRTQQEDSAVYLCASSRQETQYFGPGTRLLVL.

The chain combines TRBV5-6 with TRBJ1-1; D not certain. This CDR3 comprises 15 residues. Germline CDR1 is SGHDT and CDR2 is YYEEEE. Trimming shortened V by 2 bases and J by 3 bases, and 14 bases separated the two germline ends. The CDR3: CASSFRRRLDTEAFF. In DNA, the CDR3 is TGTGCCAGCAGCTTCCGCCGGCGACTCGACACTGAAGCTTTCTTT.

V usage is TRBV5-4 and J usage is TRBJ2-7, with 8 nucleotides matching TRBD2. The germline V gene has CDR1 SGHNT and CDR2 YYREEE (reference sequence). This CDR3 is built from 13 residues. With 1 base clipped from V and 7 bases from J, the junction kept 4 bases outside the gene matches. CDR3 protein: CASSLTSGREQYF. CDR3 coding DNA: TGTGCCAGCAGCTTGACTAGCGGTAGAGAGCAGTACTTC.

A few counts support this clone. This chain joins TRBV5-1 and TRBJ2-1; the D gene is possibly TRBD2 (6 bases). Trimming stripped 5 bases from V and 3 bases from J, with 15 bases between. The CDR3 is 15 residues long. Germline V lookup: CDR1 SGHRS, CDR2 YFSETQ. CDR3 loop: CASSARASVYNEQFF. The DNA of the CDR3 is TGCGCCAGCAGTGCTCGAGCTAGCGTCTACAATGAGCAGTTCTTC.